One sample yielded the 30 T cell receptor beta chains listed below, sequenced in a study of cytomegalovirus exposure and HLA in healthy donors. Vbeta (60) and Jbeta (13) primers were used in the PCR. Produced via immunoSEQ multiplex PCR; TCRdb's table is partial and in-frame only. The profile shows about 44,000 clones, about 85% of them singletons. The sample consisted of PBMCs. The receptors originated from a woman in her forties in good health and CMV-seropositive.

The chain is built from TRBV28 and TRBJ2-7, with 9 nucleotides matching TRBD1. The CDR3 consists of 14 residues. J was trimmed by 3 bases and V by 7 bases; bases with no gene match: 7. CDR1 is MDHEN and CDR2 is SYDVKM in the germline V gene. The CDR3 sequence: CASIPGTGHYEQYF. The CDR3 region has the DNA TGTGCCAGCATTCCCGGGACAGGGCACTACGAGCAGTACTTC.

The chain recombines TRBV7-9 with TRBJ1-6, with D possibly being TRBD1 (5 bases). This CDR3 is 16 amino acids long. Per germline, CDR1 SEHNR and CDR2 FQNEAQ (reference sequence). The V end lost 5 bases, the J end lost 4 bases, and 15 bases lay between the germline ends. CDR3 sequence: CASSLWDSFYNSPLHF. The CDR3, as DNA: TGTGCCAGCAGCCTCTGGGACTCTTTTTATAATTCACCCCTCCACTTT.

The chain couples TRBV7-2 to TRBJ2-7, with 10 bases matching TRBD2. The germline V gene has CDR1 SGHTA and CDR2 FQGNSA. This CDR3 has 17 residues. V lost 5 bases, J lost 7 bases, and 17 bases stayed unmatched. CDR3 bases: TGTGCCAGCAGCCCCTTTCCCCTTGGAGCGGGAGGGAGGGAGCAGTACTTC. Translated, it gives CASSPFPLGAGGREQYF.

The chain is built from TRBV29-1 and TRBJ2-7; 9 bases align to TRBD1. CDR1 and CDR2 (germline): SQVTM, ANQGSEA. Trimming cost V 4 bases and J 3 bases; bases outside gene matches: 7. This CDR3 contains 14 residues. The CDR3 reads CSVGTGTGLYEQYF. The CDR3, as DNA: TGCAGCGTTGGAACCGGGACAGGGCTCTACGAGCAGTACTTC.

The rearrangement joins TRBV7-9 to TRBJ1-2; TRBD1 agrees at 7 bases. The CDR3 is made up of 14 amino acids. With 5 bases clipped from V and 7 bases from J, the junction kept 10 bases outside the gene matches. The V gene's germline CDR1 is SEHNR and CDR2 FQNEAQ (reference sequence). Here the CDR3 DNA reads TGTGCCAGCAGCCAGGGACAGAAAGTTACTGGCTACACCTTC. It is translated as CASSQGQKVTGYTF.

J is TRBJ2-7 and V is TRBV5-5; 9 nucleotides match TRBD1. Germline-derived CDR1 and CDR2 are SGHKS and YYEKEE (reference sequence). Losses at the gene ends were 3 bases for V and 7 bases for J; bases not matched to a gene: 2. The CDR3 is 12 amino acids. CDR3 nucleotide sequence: TGTGCCAGCAGCTGGACAGGGGAAGAGCAGTACTTC. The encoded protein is CASSWTGEEQYF.

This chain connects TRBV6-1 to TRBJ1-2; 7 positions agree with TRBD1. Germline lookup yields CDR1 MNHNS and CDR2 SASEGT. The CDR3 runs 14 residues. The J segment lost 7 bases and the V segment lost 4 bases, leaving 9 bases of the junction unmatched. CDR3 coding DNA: TGTGCCAGCAGTGCCACGACAGGGATGGGTGGCTACACCTTC. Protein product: CASSATTGMGGYTF.

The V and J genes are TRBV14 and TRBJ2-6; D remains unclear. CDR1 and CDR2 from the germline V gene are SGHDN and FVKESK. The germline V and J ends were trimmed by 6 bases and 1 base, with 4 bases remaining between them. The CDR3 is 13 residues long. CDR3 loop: CASRSSGANVLTF. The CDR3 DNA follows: TGTGCCAGCAGATCTTCTGGGGCCAACGTCCTGACTTTC.

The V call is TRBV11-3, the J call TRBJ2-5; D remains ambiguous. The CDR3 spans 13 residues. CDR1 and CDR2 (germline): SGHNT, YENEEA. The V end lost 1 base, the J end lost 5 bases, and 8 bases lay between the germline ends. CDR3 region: CASSLGFRETQYF. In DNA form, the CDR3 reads TGTGCCAGCAGCTTAGGCTTCAGGGAGACCCAGTACTTC.

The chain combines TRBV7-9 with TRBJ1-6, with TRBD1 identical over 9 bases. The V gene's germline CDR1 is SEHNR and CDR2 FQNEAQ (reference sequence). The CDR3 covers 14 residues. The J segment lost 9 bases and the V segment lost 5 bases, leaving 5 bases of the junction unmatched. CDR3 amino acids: CASSNGQGSSPLHF. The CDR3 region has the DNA TGTGCCAGCAGCAATGGACAGGGGAGTTCACCCCTCCACTTT.

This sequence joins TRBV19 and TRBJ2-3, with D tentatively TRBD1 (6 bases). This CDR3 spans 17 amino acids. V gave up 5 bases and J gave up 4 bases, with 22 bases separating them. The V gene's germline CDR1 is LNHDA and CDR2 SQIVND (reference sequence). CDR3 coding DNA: TGTGCCAGTAGTGCATCCAGAACAGGGATTGGATCAGATACGCAGTATTTT. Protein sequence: CASSASRTGIGSDTQYF.

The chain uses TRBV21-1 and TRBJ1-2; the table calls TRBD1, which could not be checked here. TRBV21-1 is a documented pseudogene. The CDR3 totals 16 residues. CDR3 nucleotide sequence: TGTGCCAGCAGCTACGGATCCAGGGCGAAGAACTATGGCTACACCTTC. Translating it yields CASSYGSRAKNYGYTF.

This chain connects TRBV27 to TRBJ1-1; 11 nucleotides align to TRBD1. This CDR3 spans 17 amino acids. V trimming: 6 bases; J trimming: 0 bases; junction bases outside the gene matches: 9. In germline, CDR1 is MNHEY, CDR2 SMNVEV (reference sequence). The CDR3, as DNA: TGTGCCAGCAGCCAATTCGGACAGGGGGCTATGAACACTGAAGCTTTCTTT. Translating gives CASSQFGQGAMNTEAFF.

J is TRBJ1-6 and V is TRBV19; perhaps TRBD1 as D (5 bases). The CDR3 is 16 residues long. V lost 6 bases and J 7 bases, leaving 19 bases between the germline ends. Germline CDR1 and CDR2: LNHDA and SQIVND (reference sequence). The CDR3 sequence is CASRPDIGGGNSPLHF. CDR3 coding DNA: TGTGCCAGTAGACCAGACATCGGCGGGGGAAATTCACCCCTCCACTTT.

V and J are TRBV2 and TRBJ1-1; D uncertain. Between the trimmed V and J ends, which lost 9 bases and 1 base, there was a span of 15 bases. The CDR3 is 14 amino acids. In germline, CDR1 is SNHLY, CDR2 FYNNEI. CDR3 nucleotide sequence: TGTGCCAGTGATTTTGACACCTGGAACACTGAAGCTTTCTTT. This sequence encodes CASDFDTWNTEAFF.

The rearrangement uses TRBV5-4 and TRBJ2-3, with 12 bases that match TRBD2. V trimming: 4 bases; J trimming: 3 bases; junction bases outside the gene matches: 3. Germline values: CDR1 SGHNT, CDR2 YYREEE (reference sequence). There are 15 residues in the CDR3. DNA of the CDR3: TGTGCCAGCAGCCGGACTAGCGGGATAACAGATACGCAGTATTTT. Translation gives CASSRTSGITDTQYF.

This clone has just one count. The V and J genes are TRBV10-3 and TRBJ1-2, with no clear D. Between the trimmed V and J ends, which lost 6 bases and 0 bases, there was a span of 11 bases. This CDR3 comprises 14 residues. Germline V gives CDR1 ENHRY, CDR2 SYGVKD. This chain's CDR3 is CAIRGDGANYGYTF. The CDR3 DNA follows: TGTGCCATCAGGGGTGACGGAGCTAACTATGGCTACACCTTC.

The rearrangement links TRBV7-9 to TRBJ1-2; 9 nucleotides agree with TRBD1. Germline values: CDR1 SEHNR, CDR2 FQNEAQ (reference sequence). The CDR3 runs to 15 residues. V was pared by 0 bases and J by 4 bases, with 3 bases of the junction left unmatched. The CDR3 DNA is TGTGCCAGCAGCTTAGCGTGGGGACAGGGCTATGGCTACACCTTC. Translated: CASSLAWGQGYGYTF.

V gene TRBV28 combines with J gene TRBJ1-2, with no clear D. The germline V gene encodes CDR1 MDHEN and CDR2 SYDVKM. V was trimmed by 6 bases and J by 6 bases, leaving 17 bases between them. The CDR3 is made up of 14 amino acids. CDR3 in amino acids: CASSFELGRDGYTF. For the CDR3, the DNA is TGTGCCAGCAGCTTTGAATTAGGGAGGGATGGCTACACCTTC.

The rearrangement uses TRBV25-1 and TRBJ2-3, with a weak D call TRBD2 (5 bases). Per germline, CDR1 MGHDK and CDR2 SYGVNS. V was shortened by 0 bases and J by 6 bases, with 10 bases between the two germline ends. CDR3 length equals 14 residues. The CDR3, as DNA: TGTGCCAGCAGTGAATATATATGGGAGGATACGCAGTATTTT. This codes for CASSEYIWEDTQYF.

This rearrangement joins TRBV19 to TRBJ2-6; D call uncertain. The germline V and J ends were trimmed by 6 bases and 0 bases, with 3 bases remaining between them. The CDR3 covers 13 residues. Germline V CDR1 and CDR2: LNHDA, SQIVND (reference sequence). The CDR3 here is CASRRSGANVLTF. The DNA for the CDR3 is TGTGCCAGTAGGCGCTCTGGGGCCAACGTCCTGACTTTC.

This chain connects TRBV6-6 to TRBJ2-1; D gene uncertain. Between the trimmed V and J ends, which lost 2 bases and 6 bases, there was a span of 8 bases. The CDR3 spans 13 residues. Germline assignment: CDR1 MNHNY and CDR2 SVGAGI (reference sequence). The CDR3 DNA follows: TGTGCCAGCAGTTACCTGCCCAGCAATGAGCAGTTCTTC. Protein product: CASSYLPSNEQFF.

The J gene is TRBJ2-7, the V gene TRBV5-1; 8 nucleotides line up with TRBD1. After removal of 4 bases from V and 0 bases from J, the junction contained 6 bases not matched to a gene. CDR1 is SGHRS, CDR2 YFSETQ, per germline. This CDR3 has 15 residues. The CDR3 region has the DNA TGCGCCAGCAGCACGAGGACAGGGACCTCCTACGAGCAGTACTTC. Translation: CASSTRTGTSYEQYF.

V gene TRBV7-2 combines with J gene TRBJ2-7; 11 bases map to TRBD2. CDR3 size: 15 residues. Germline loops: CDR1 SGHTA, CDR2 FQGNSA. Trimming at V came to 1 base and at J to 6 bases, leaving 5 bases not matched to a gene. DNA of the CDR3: TGTGCCAGCAGCTTAGGGGCCGGGACTAGCGGCGAGCAGTACTTC. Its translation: CASSLGAGTSGEQYF.

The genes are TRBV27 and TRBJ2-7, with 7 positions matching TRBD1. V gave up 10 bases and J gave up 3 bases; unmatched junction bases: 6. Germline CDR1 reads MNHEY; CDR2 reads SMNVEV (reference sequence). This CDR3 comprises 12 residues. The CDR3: CATRQGVYEQYF. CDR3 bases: TGTGCCACCAGACAGGGTGTCTACGAGCAGTACTTC.

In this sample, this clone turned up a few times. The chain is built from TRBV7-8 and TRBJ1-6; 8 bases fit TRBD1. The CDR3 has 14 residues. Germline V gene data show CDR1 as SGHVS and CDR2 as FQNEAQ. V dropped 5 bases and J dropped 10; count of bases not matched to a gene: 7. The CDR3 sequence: CASSPQGAHSPLHF. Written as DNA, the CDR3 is TGTGCCAGCAGCCCCCAGGGGGCACACTCACCCCTCCACTTT.

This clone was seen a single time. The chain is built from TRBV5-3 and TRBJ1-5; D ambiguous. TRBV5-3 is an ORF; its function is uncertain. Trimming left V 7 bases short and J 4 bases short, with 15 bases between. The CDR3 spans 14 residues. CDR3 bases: TGTGCCAGACACCGGGAAGAACCTAATCAGCCCCAGCATTTT. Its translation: CARHREEPNQPQHF.

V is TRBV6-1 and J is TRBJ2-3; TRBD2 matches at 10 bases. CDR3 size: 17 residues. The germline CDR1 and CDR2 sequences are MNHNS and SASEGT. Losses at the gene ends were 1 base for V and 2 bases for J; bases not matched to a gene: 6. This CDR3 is CASSEEIAGGLTDTQYF. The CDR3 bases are TGTGCCAGCAGTGAAGAAATAGCGGGGGGCCTCACAGATACGCAGTATTTT.

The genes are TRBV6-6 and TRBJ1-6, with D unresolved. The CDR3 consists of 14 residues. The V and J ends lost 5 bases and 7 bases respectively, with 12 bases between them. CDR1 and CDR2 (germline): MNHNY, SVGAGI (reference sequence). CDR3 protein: CASSAGTGNSPLHF. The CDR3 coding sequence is TGTGCCAGCAGTGCCGGAACGGGAAATTCACCCCTCCACTTT.

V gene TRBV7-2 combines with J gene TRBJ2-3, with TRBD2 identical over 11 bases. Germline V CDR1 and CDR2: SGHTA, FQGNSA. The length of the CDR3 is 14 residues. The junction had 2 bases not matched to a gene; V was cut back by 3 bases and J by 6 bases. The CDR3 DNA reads TGTGCCAGCAGCTTTAGCGGGGGGGGTGATACGCAGTATTTT. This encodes CASSFSGGGDTQYF.